This TCR beta chain was recorded in a study of blood T cell repertoires in COVID-19. V lost 3 bases and J lost 1; bases outside the gene matches: 5. The CDR3 extends over 15 amino acids. Germline assignment: CDR1 KGHSH and CDR2 LQKENI. Produced via immunoSEQ multiplex PCR; TCRdb's table is partial and in-frame only. The sample consists of some 240,000 clones, roughly 88% of them appearing once. The chain links TRBV18 to TRBJ1-1; 7 bases map to TRBD1. The sequence was obtained from a man in his forties or fifties with active or convalescent COVID-19. Source material: peripheral blood. The CDR3 nucleotides are TGTGCCAGCTCACCCCAGGGGGGATGGAACACTGAAGCTTTCTTT. This codes for CASSPQGGWNTEAFF. Full variable domain (outside the CDR3, taken from reference TRBV18 and TRBJ1-1): NAGVMQNPRHLVRRRGQEARLRCSPMKGHSHVYWYRQLPEEGLKFMVYLQKENIIDESGMPKERFSAEFPKEGPSILRIQQVVRGDSAAYFCASSPQGGWNTEAFFGQGTRLTVV.